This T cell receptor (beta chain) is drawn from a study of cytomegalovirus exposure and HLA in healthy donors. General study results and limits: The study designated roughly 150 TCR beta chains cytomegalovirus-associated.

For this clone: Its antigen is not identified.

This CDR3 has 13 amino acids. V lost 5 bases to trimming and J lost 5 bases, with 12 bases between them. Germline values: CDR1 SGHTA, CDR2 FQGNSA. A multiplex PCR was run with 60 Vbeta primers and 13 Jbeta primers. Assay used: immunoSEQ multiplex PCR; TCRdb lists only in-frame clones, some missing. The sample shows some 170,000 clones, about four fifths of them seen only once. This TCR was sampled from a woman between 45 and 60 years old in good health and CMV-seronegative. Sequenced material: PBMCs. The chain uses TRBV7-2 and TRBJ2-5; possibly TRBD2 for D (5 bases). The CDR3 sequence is CASSRTLVETQYF. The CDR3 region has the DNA TGTGCCAGCAGCCGGACTCTTGTCGAGACCCAGTACTTC.